This TCR beta chain emerged from a study of T cell repertoires in cytomegalovirus infection. With respect to this clonotype: Its specificity is not known.

One entry per CDR3 protein, called by TCRdb with MiXCR from the reads. The sample yields around 450,000 distinct CDR3 sequences, over 9% seen once. In germline, CDR1 is SGHDT, CDR2 YYEEEE. V was trimmed by 7 bases and J by 0 bases, leaving 10 bases between them. This CDR3 spans 13 amino acids. The study's findings and limits: Carriers of CMV and the relevant HLA type were discriminated by public TCR beta frequency. CMV-specific HLA-C-restricted TCR beta clonotypes dominated the ex vivo response.

The V call is TRBV5-6, the J call TRBJ2-5; weak D call: TRBD1 (6 bases). Material for sequencing was PBMCs. The clonotype was recovered from a human donor in good health (CMV status not recorded). Some clones in this sample may be carry-over from other donors' samples. In DNA, the CDR3 is TGTGCCAGCTGCAGGGGCTACCAAGAGACCCAGTACTTC. Residues: CASCRGYQETQYF.